A single sample is the source of the 26 T cell receptor beta chains below, sequenced in a study of molecular identifiers for immune sequencing clone quantification. TCRdb re-called the PCR reads with MiXCR, one entry per CDR3 protein. This sample has approximately 550,000 distinct CDR3 sequences, with 25% found just once. Specimen: naive CD8+ T cells from blood, with Jurkat cell RNA spiked in. Sample subset: FACS-sorted CD8+CD4-CCR7+CD45RA+ naive T cells. The receptors shown here come from a human donor in good health. Some libraries in this study had Jurkat cell RNA spiked in.

V gene TRBV6-5 combines with J gene TRBJ1-1, with 12 positions matching TRBD1. The trim removed 0 bases at V and 4 bases at J, leaving 3 bases unmatched. In germline, CDR1 is MNHEY, CDR2 SVGAGI. This CDR3 has 16 residues. Here the CDR3 DNA reads TGTGCCAGCAGTTACTCGGGGGACAGGGGGCCCACTGAAGCTTTCTTT. Its protein is CASSYSGDRGPTEAFF.

The gene calls are TRBV19 and TRBJ1-1; 7 bases are a match to TRBD1. Germline lookup yields CDR1 LNHDA and CDR2 SQIVND (reference sequence). The CDR3 extends over 14 amino acids. J gave up 5 bases and V 0 bases, and 3 bases lay outside the gene matches. CDR3 residues: CASSIDTGATEAFF. The CDR3 coding sequence is TGTGCCAGTAGTATAGATACAGGGGCTACTGAAGCTTTCTTT.

The rearrangement links TRBV11-2 to TRBJ2-6; 11 bases are shared with TRBD1. The CDR3 has 17 amino acids. CDR1 and CDR2 (germline): SGHAT, FQNNGV. The V and J ends lost 5 bases and 0 bases, in that order; junction bases with no gene match: 3. DNA for the CDR3: TGTGCCAGCAGCAGAGGGACAGGGGGCTCTGGGGCCAACGTCCTGACTTTC. Protein: CASSRGTGGSGANVLTF.

The chain links TRBV7-9 to TRBJ2-1; 7 positions match TRBD1. V shed 5 bases, J shed 8 bases, and the junction held 18 bases outside the gene matches. The CDR3 runs 17 residues. Germline CDR1 reads SEHNR; CDR2 reads FQNEAQ (reference sequence). This CDR3 is CASSRRLAGGIGYEQFF. In nucleotides, the CDR3 is TGTGCCAGCAGCAGGCGACTGGCAGGGGGTATCGGGTATGAGCAGTTCTTC.

This clonotype was recorded a few times. The J gene is TRBJ2-5, the V gene TRBV4-1; 7 positions agree with TRBD1. V dropped 1 base and J dropped 0; count of bases not matched to a gene: 5. The CDR3 has 16 residues. CDR1 MGHRA and CDR2 YSYEKL come from the germline V gene. CDR3 protein: CASSQARDSHQETQYF. The CDR3 bases are TGCGCCAGCAGCCAAGCTCGGGACAGCCACCAAGAGACCCAGTACTTC.

The chain couples TRBV12-3 or TRBV12-4 to TRBJ2-3, with 12 nucleotides matching TRBD2. The CDR3 runs 14 residues. V trimming: 4 bases; J trimming: 6 bases; junction bases outside the gene matches: 2. The chain's CDR3 is CASSCTSGGDTQYF. The CDR3 nucleotides read TGTGCCAGCAGTTGTACTAGCGGGGGGGATACGCAGTATTTT.

This clonotype was observed a few times. V is TRBV7-2 and J is TRBJ2-1; D gene uncertain. The germline V gene has CDR1 SGHTA and CDR2 FQGNSA. CDR3 length equals 12 residues. V lost 4 bases, J lost 12 bases, and 13 bases lay in between. CDR3: CASSSNLLRQFF. In DNA form, the CDR3 reads TGTGCCAGCAGCTCCAATCTTTTACGGCAGTTCTTC.

In its sample, this clonotype was seen a few times. V usage is TRBV21-1 and J usage is TRBJ2-2; the D call TRBD2 from the table was never checked on the DNA. TRBV21-1 is flagged as a pseudogene. CDR3 length equals 20 residues. The CDR3 region is CASSKETSGRVGYRFGELFF. The CDR3 DNA reads TGTGCCAGCAGCAAAGAGACTAGCGGGAGAGTCGGCTATCGCTTCGGGGAGCTGTTTTTT.

In its sample, this clonotype was seen many times. The rearrangement joins TRBV27 to TRBJ1-5; tentative D call: TRBD1 (5 bases). This CDR3 has 14 residues. Looked up from germline, CDR1 is MNHEY and CDR2 is SMNVEV (reference sequence). V lost 2 bases and J lost 0, with 5 bases in between. The CDR3 here is CASSLQGSNQPQHF. As DNA, the CDR3 is TGTGCCAGCAGTTTACAGGGTAGCAATCAGCCCCAGCATTTT.

The chain employs TRBV7-2 and TRBJ2-5, with a weak D call TRBD1 (5 bases). The CDR3 has 17 amino acids. V lost 5 bases to trimming and J lost 0 bases, with 19 bases between them. Germline CDR1 SGHTA, CDR2 FQGNSA. The CDR3 here is CASSPLFLAGYQETQYF. CDR3 nucleotide sequence: TGTGCCAGCAGCCCCCTTTTTTTGGCAGGGTACCAAGAGACCCAGTACTTC.

This clonotype has just a few counts. V gene TRBV10-3 combines with J gene TRBJ1-3, with D perhaps matching TRBD1 (6 bases). The germline V gene has CDR1 ENHRY and CDR2 SYGVKD. V shed 4 bases and J shed 0 bases, with 10 bases lying between them. CDR3 length equals 15 residues. CDR3 protein: CAISGGQLSGNTIYF. The CDR3 DNA sequence: TGTGCCATCAGTGGGGGGCAGCTCTCTGGAAACACCATATATTTT.

This clonotype was seen many times. The chain combines TRBV7-6 with TRBJ2-3, with unresolved D. V lost 6 bases and J lost 1, with 11 bases in between. This CDR3 is built from 14 residues. Per germline, CDR1 SGHVS and CDR2 FNYEAQ. CDR3 nucleotide sequence: TGTGCCAGCAGATCAGGCGGTGGCACAGATACGCAGTATTTT. As protein: CASRSGGGTDTQYF.

This clonotype was seen more than once but under ten times. CDR3 sequence (DNA): TGTGCCAGCAGTGCCGGGACAGGGGAGAATGAGCAGTTCTTC. Translated: CASSAGTGENEQFF. The chain couples TRBV6-5 to TRBJ2-1; TRBD1 matches 10 bases. The CDR3 runs to 14 residues. The germline CDR1 and CDR2 sequences are MNHEY and SVGAGI. V trimming: 5 bases; J trimming: 7 bases; junction bases outside the gene matches: 5.

This clonotype came up many times. This chain uses TRBV5-6 with TRBJ1-1; 10 positions agree with TRBD1. Per the germline V gene, CDR1 is SGHDT and CDR2 is YYEEEE. Unmatched junction bases numbered 5, after V lost 2 bases and J lost 7 bases. There are 14 residues in the CDR3. The CDR3 spells CASSFGTGVLEAFF. The CDR3 DNA follows: TGTGCCAGCAGCTTCGGGACAGGGGTTCTTGAAGCTTTCTTT. The whole variable domain, filled in from reference TRBV5-6 and TRBJ1-1, reads DAGVTQSPTHLIKTRGQQVTLRCSPKSGHDTVSWYQQALGQGPQFIFQYYEEEERQRGNFPDRFSGHQFPNYSSELNVNALLLGDSALYLCASSFGTGVLEAFFGQGTRLTVV.

This clonotype was seen repeatedly, ten times or more. As DNA, the CDR3 is TGTGCCAGCAGCGCCCATAGGACAGGGGAAGACACTGAAGCTTTCTTT. Residues: CASSAHRTGEDTEAFF. The chain joins TRBV9 to TRBJ1-1; TRBD1 agrees at 9 bases. The junction had 9 bases not matched to a gene; V was cut back by 3 bases and J by 3 bases. Germline V CDR1 and CDR2: SGDLS, YYNGEE. The CDR3 contains 16 residues.

This clonotype was found many times. This chain connects TRBV11-2 to TRBJ2-5; D not resolved. V was cut by 4 bases and J by 2 bases, with 11 bases left in between. In germline, CDR1 is SGHAT, CDR2 FQNNGV. This CDR3 is built from 14 residues. CDR3 sequence reads: CASSYEIGQETQYF. The CDR3 coding sequence is TGTGCCAGCAGCTATGAAATCGGGCAAGAGACCCAGTACTTC.

The table lists this clonotype with a few counts. Being one base from a much bigger clone, this may be a read error. The CDR3 sequence is CSVVSGGADTQYF. The CDR3 DNA is TGCAGCGTTGTTAGCGGGGGGGCGGATACGCAGTATTTT. V usage is TRBV29-1 and J usage is TRBJ2-3; 11 bases agree with TRBD2. This CDR3 is built from 13 residues. V lost 4 bases, J lost 6 bases, and 3 bases stayed unmatched. Germline assignment: CDR1 SQVTM and CDR2 ANQGSEA.

The table lists this clonotype with a few counts. The J gene is TRBJ2-5, the V gene TRBV5-4; the match to TRBD1 covers 7 bases. Germline CDR1 and CDR2: SGHNT and YYREEE (reference sequence). J lost 0 bases, V lost 0 bases, and 5 bases had no gene match. There are 16 residues in the CDR3. CDR3 DNA sequence: TGTGCCAGCAGCTTGGCCGGGACAGAGAACCAAGAGACCCAGTACTTC. It translates to CASSLAGTENQETQYF.

The V gene is TRBV28, the J gene TRBJ2-5, with a possible D match to TRBD2 (6 bases). V was cut by 7 bases and J by 2 bases, with 14 bases left in between. The CDR3 is 14 residues long. Germline values: CDR1 MDHEN, CDR2 SYDVKM. The CDR3 DNA is TGTGCCAGCAATTCACCGGGAGTTCAAGAGACCCAGTACTTC. Its protein is CASNSPGVQETQYF.

The chain links TRBV12-3 or TRBV12-4 to TRBJ2-5, with D unclear. V was clipped by 4 bases and J by 0 bases, with 9 bases between them. The CDR3 consists of 14 residues. CDR3 bases: TGTGCCAGCAGTTCCCCAGAGTACCAAGAGACCCAGTACTTC. Translation gives CASSSPEYQETQYF.

Notes on this clonotype: Being one base from a much bigger clone, this may be a read error. The rearrangement links TRBV7-9 to TRBJ2-7; D call uncertain. In germline, CDR1 is SEHNR, CDR2 FQNEAQ (reference sequence). There are 13 residues in the CDR3. Between the trimmed V and J ends, which lost 4 bases and 5 bases, there was a span of 12 bases. CDR3 residues: CASSSVRTDEQYF. In DNA form, the CDR3 reads TGTGCCAGCAGCTCGGTCCGGACCGACGAGCAGTACTTC.

This clonotype was found many times. The genes are TRBV11-2 and TRBJ2-3, with 7 bases fitting TRBD2. After removal of 3 bases from V and 2 bases from J, the junction contained 8 bases not matched to a gene. CDR1 and CDR2 (germline): SGHAT, FQNNGV. The CDR3 is made up of 16 amino acids. The CDR3 nucleotides read TGTGCCAGCAGCTTCGGCCGGGACTATGACACAGATACGCAGTATTTT. Its translation is CASSFGRDYDTDTQYF.

V and J are TRBV5-3 and TRBJ1-1, with TRBD1 as a possible D gene (5 bases). TRBV5-3 is an ORF, with its function uncertain. The CDR3 consists of 17 residues. V was cut by 8 bases and J by 0 bases, with 23 bases left in between. The CDR3, as DNA: TGTGCCAGCAGCAGACCGACAGACCAGATAATGAACACTGAAGCTTTCTTT. This translates into CASSRPTDQIMNTEAFF.

This clonotype came up a few times. The chain joins TRBV6-2 or TRBV6-3 to TRBJ2-7, with D perhaps matching TRBD1 or TRBD2 (5 bases each). The CDR3 runs 13 residues. Germline CDR1 is MNHEY and CDR2 is SVGEGT. V shed 7 bases and J shed 3 bases, with 13 bases lying between them. CDR3 region: CASTYGDGYEQYF. The CDR3 nucleotides are TGTGCCAGCACCTACGGGGACGGCTACGAGCAGTACTTC.

This clonotype has a count of ten or more. The chain carries TRBV20-1 and TRBJ1-1; D is possibly TRBD1 (5 bases). Germline CDR1 reads DFQATT; CDR2 reads SNEGSKA (reference sequence). The CDR3 is made up of 13 amino acids. With 3 bases removed from V and 12 bases from J, the gap between germline ends came to 20 bases. The CDR3 DNA reads as TGCAGTGCTAGGCCACTAGGGGAAGGGAAAACTTTCTTT. Its translation: CSARPLGEGKTFF.

This clonotype was picked up a small number of times. The chain couples TRBV5-1 to TRBJ1-3; possible D gene TRBD1, 5 bases. The CDR3 is 17 residues long. The ends were cut back, 2 bases at V and 0 bases at J, with 15 bases in the middle. The germline CDR1 and CDR2 sequences are SGHRS and YFSETQ. CDR3 nucleotide sequence: TGCGCCAGCAGCTTTATGGGGCCCGCTTACTCTGGAAACACCATATATTTT. It codes for CASSFMGPAYSGNTIYF.